A selection of T cell receptor beta chains follows, all from one sample in a study of blood T cell repertoires in COVID-19. Data came from immunoSEQ multiplex PCR; TCRdb stores just in-frame clones and leaves some out. The table includes 350,000 to 400,000 clones, approximately 89% detected once. Sequenced input: PBMCs or T cells enriched from blood (not recorded which). These receptor sequences come from a middle-aged man in a cohort exposed to, infected with or recovered from COVID-19 (not recorded which). The CDR3 runs from the conserved cysteine through the conserved F or W. A D gene is named only where the DNA matches it firmly. Clone size appears in some rows only: once, few, many, or a class for an expanded clone.

D gene	clone size	V gene	J gene	CDR3 protein	CDR3 DNA
NA	NA	TRBV29-1	TRBJ1-5	CSVEDEGESQPQHF	TGCAGCGTTGAAGATGAGGGGGAAAGTCAGCCCCAGCATTTT
NA	few	TRBV6-2/TRBV6-3	TRBJ1-2	CASSYGDTYGYTF	TGTGCCAGCAGTTACGGGGACACATATGGCTACACCTTC
TRBD2	NA	TRBV6-6	TRBJ2-7	CASRGSGETYEQYF	TGTGCCAGCAGGGGAAGCGGGGAGACCTACGAGCAGTACTTC
NA	NA	TRBV29-1	TRBJ1-3	CSVASPNGNTIYF	TGCAGCGTTGCTTCCCCTAACGGAAACACCATATATTTT
NA	NA	TRBV18	TRBJ1-1	CASSTKDSLNTEAFF	TGTGCCAGCTCAACCAAGGACAGCCTGAACACTGAAGCTTTCTTT
NA	NA	TRBV18	TRBJ1-1	CASSPPPGRGTEAFF	TGTGCCAGCTCACCACCTCCCGGCCGGGGCACTGAAGCTTTCTTT
TRBD1	once	TRBV3-1/TRBV3-2	TRBJ1-1	CASSSRDRGPGLEAFF	TGTGCCAGCAGCTCCCGGGACAGGGGGCCAGGGCTTGAAGCTTTCTTT
NA	NA	TRBV19	TRBJ1-1	CASSTTGFEAFF	TGTGCCAGTAGTACCACAGGGTTTGAAGCTTTCTTT
NA	NA	TRBV28	TRBJ1-2	CASSSPGDKRGYTF	TGTGCCAGCAGTTCCCCAGGTGACAAACGGGGCTACACCTTC
TRBD1	NA	TRBV6-5	TRBJ1-6	CASRRTGDSPLHF	TGTGCCAGCAGACGGACAGGGGATTCACCCCTCCACTTT
NA	NA	TRBV5-1	TRBJ2-1	CASSSLQGNEQFF	TGCGCCAGCAGCTCCCTACAGGGCAATGAGCAGTTCTTC
TRBD1	NA	TRBV18	TRBJ1-2	CASSPPGDRSYTF	TGTGCCAGCTCACCACCAGGGGACAGAAGCTACACCTTC
NA	NA	TRBV3-1/TRBV3-2	TRBJ1-2	CASSYREGSYTF	TGTGCCAGCAGTTACAGGGAGGGGAGCTACACCTTC
TRBD1	NA	TRBV28	TRBJ2-7	CASSGAGQGLVHEQYF	TGTGCCAGCAGTGGGGCCGGACAGGGTTTAGTCCACGAGCAGTACTTC
NA	few	TRBV28	TRBJ2-2	CASSQRVARNTGELFF	TGTGCCAGCAGTCAACGGGTGGCACGGAACACCGGGGAGCTGTTTTTT
NA	NA	TRBV5-1	TRBJ1-1	CASSSGQGLYTEAFF	TGCGCCAGCAGCAGTGGGCAGGGGTTGTACACTGAAGCTTTCTTT
TRBD1	NA	TRBV6-6	TRBJ1-1	CASSLQGSTEAFF	TGTGCCAGCAGTCTACAGGGGAGCACTGAAGCTTTCTTT
TRBD2	NA	TRBV7-2	TRBJ2-1	CASSPVAGGYEQFF	TGTGCCAGCAGCCCCGTAGCGGGAGGTTATGAGCAGTTCTTC
TRBD1	NA	TRBV30	TRBJ1-4	CAWSAGQKSEKLFF	TGTGCCTGGAGTGCGGGACAGAAGTCAGAAAAACTGTTTTTT
NA	few	TRBV6-5	TRBJ2-7	CASSYRDNYEQYF	TGTGCCAGCAGTTACCGGGACAACTACGAGCAGTACTTC
TRBD2	NA	TRBV4-1	TRBJ2-5	CASSQATSVNQETQYF	TGCGCCAGCAGCCAAGCTACTAGCGTAAACCAAGAGACCCAGTACTTC
TRBD1	NA	TRBV5-4	TRBJ1-2	CASSLQGSGYTF	TGTGCCAGCAGCTTACAGGGGTCTGGCTACACCTTC
NA	few	TRBV10-3	TRBJ2-1	CAISEEKRDEQFF	TGTGCCATCAGTGAGGAGAAGCGGGATGAGCAGTTCTTC
TRBD2	NA	TRBV7-2	TRBJ2-3	CASSARGLAGLGDTQYF	TGTGCCAGCAGCGCGAGGGGACTAGCGGGACTAGGAGATACGCAGTATTTT
NA	NA	TRBV11-2	TRBJ1-5	CASSLAPVSGVSNQPQHF	TGTGCCAGCAGCTTAGCCCCAGTGTCAGGGGTGAGCAATCAGCCCCAGCATTTT
NA	NA	TRBV5-4	TRBJ2-6	CASSYPGGQGSGANVLTF	TGTGCCAGCAGCTACCCAGGCGGTCAGGGCTCTGGGGCCAACGTCCTGACTTTC
TRBD1	few	TRBV12-5	TRBJ1-5	CASGLGDRQPQHF	TGTGCTAGTGGTTTGGGGGACAGACAGCCCCAGCATTTT
NA	NA	TRBV18	TRBJ2-3	CASSSLLGASTDTQYF	TGTGCCAGCTCCTCCTTGCTAGGGGCAAGCACAGATACGCAGTATTTT
NA	NA	TRBV7-2	TRBJ1-2	CASSRQRGGYTF	TGTGCCAGCAGCAGACAGCGGGGAGGCTACACCTTC
TRBD1	NA	TRBV29-1	TRBJ2-7	CSVARDRGGYEQYF	TGCAGCGTAGCCCGGGACAGGGGAGGCTACGAGCAGTACTTC
NA	few	TRBV5-5	TRBJ1-4	CASRWASGLTLANEKLFF	TGTGCCAGCAGATGGGCATCGGGACTCACTTTGGCTAATGAAAAACTGTTTTTT
TRBD1	NA	TRBV7-9	TRBJ2-3	CASSSKQGKGTDTQYF	TGTGCCAGCAGCTCTAAACAGGGGAAGGGCACAGATACGCAGTATTTT
TRBD1	few	TRBV5-1	TRBJ1-6	CASSSQGTGGYSPLHF	TGCGCCAGCAGCTCACAGGGGACAGGGGGCTATTCACCCCTCCACTTT
TRBD2	NA	TRBV28	TRBJ2-1	CASMRTGGGEQFF	TGTGCCAGCATGCGCACGGGAGGTGGCGAGCAGTTCTTC
NA	NA	TRBV3-1/TRBV3-2	TRBJ2-2	CASQMRDTGELFF	TGTGCCAGCCAAATGCGAGACACCGGGGAGCTGTTTTTT
NA	NA	TRBV10-3	TRBJ2-7	CAISESSYEQYF	TGTGCCATCAGTGAGTCGAGTTACGAGCAGTACTTC
NA	NA	TRBV5-1	TRBJ2-7	CASSLSQVAYEQYF	TGCGCCAGCAGCTTGAGTCAGGTAGCCTACGAGCAGTACTTC
NA	NA	TRBV28	TRBJ2-3	CASWAGKRTDTQYF	TGTGCCAGCTGGGCAGGGAAGCGCACAGATACGCAGTATTTT
NA	once	TRBV3-1/TRBV3-2	TRBJ2-3	CASSRQPSPDTQYF	TGTGCCAGCTCCCGACAGCCTAGTCCAGATACGCAGTATTTT
TRBD1	NA	TRBV28	TRBJ1-2	CASRESQQGARNGYTF	TGTGCCAGCAGAGAATCACAACAGGGGGCGCGGAATGGCTACACCTTC
NA	NA	TRBV4-2	TRBJ2-3	CASSQVAATSTDTQYF	TGTGCCAGCAGCCAAGTCGCTGCAACTAGCACAGATACGCAGTATTTT
NA	NA	TRBV28	TRBJ1-5	CASSLPVYSNQPQHF	TGTGCCAGCAGTCTCCCGGTCTATAGCAATCAGCCCCAGCATTTT
TRBD1	NA	TRBV5-5	TRBJ1-1	CASSLGQGLGTEAFF	TGTGCCAGCAGCCTGGGACAGGGGTTGGGGACTGAAGCTTTCTTT
NA	NA	TRBV19	TRBJ2-7	CATGQGISEQYF	TGTGCCACTGGGCAGGGGATATCCGAGCAGTACTTC
NA	NA	TRBV12-5	TRBJ1-1	CASGTSLVGAMNTEAFF	TGTGCTAGTGGTACAAGCTTAGTGGGGGCAATGAACACTGAAGCTTTCTTT